This T cell receptor (beta chain) derives from a study of CD8+ T cells in alopecia areata. About the study: The drug, oral tofacitinib, was given to treated patients at 5 to 10 mg twice daily.

Treatment in this sample: oral pan-JAK inhibitor, 5-10 mg twice daily. Lesional scalp punch biopsies and peripheral blood came from alopecia areata patients. Extracted RNA was reverse transcribed, and the resulting cDNA served as sequencing template. The repertoire was sequenced with immunoSEQ multiplex PCR; TCRdb's copy has only in-frame clones and lacks some. This sample carries about 210,000 clones, about 64% of them seen once, and the ten largest clones take around 4%. Regarding this clone: What it binds is not known.

Study outcomes and limitations: Lesional scalp, especially alopecia totalis/universalis, showed higher clonality than normal scalp. Scalp sample data also include resident alphabeta T cells from normal skin.

CDR1 is MNHEY, CDR2 SMNVEV, per germline (reference sequence). The trim removed 2 bases at V and 3 bases at J, leaving 6 bases unmatched. The length of the CDR3 is 15 residues. The sequencing used CD4+ T cells sorted from blood, collected at week 4, from a patient treated with tofacitinib. The TCR originated in a human donor with alopecia areata. The V gene is TRBV27, the J gene TRBJ1-2, with 7 bases lining up with TRBD1. CDR3 nucleotides: TGTGCCAGCAGTTTACCGGGACAGCCGGACTATGGCTACACCTTC. Translating gives CASSLPGQPDYGYTF.